The T cell receptor beta chain described here comes from a study of OX40 agonist ivuxolimab in advanced cancers. The CDR3 has 13 amino acids. CDR1 KGHSH and CDR2 LQKENI come from the germline V gene. The germline V and J ends were trimmed by 2 bases and 6 bases, with 10 bases remaining between them. This clone was observed a few times. The antigen is undetermined. Overall study results and limits: Certain nonresponding patients likewise had low normalized T-cell clonal expansion.

Clones were read by immunoSEQ multiplex PCR, and TCRdb kept only the in-frame ones, dropping some. The profile shows roughly 69,000 clones, about 91% of them singletons. This TCR derives from an adult with an advanced solid tumor such as melanoma, head and neck, liver or kidney cancer. The chain is built from TRBV18 and TRBJ1-2; D unresolved. Sequencing was performed on CD4+ or CD8+ T cells sorted from blood, taken in a trial of the OX40 agonist ivuxolimab. CDR3 in DNA: TGTGCCAGCTCACCAGCCCCCAGCGATGGCTACACCTTC. Amino acid sequence: CASSPAPSDGYTF.